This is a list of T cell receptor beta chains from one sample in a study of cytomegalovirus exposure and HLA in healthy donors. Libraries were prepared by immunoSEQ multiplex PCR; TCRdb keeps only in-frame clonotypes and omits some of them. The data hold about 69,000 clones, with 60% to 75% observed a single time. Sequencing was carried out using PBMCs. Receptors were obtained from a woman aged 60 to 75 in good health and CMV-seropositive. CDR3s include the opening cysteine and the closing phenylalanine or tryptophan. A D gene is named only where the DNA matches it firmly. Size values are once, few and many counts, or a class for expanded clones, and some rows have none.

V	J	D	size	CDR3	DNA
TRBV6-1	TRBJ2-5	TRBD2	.	CASKLAGDGRETQYF	TGTGCCAGCAAACTAGCGGGAGACGGTCGGGAGACCCAGTACTTC
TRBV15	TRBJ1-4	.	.	CATSRAAGEKLFF	TGTGCCACCAGCAGAGCAGCAGGGGAAAAACTGTTTTTT
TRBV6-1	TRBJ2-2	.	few	CASSRRDTNTGELFF	TGTGCCAGCAGTAGAAGGGACACAAACACCGGGGAGCTGTTTTTT
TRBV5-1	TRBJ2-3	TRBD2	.	CASSWTSGRADTQYF	TGCGCCAGCAGCTGGACTAGCGGGAGAGCAGATACGCAGTATTTT
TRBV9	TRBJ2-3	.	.	CASSPRQGLADTQYF	TGTGCCAGCAGCCCTAGGCAGGGGTTGGCAGATACGCAGTATTTT
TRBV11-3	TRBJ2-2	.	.	CASSLASVTGELFF	TGTGCCAGCAGCTTAGCTAGCGTGACCGGGGAGCTGTTTTTT
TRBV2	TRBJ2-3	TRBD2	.	CASGGAGGPDTQYF	TGTGCCAGCGGGGGAGCGGGGGGGCCCGATACGCAGTATTTT
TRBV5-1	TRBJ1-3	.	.	CASSLARPRAGNTIYF	TGCGCCAGCAGCTTGGCGCGGCCCAGGGCTGGAAACACCATATATTTT
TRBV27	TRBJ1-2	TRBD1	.	CASRPTGGYGYTF	TGTGCCAGCCGTCCGACAGGGGGATATGGCTACACCTTC
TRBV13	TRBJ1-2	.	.	CASSLRDFGYTF	TGTGCCAGCAGCCTCCGGGACTTTGGCTACACCTTC
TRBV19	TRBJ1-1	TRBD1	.	CASSPWDREGTEAFF	TGTGCCAGTAGTCCATGGGACAGGGAAGGAACTGAAGCTTTCTTT
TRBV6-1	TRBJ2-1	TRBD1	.	CASSEFLGGYNEQFF	TGTGCCAGCAGTGAATTTTTAGGGGGCTATAATGAGCAGTTCTTC
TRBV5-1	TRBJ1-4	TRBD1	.	CASSTTGTGNEKLFF	TGCGCCAGCAGCACCACCGGGACAGGGAATGAAAAACTGTTTTTT
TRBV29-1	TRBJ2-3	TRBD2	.	CSFGGAGSTDTQYF	TGCAGCTTCGGGGGGGCCGGCAGCACAGATACGCAGTATTTT
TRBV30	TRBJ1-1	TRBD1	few	CAWAAGQVSRLNTEAFF	TGTGCCTGGGCCGCAGGACAGGTATCGCGACTGAACACTGAAGCTTTCTTT
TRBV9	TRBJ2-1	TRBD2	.	CASSVATSGSPNEQFF	TGTGCCAGCAGCGTAGCTACTAGCGGGAGTCCGAATGAGCAGTTCTTC
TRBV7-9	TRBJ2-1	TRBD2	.	CASSPDRLAGDPQFF	TGTGCCAGCAGCCCAGACCGGCTAGCGGGAGACCCGCAGTTCTTC
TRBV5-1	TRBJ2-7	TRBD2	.	CASSASSRGGASYEQYF	TGCGCCAGCAGCGCATCGTCCCGGGGGGGGGCCTCCTACGAGCAGTACTTC
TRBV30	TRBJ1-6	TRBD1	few	CAWKNRGYNSPLHF	TGTGCCTGGAAAAACAGGGGATATAATTCACCCCTCCACTTT
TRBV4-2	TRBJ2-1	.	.	CASSQEGRGYNEQFF	TGTGCCAGCAGCCAAGAGGGTAGAGGGTACAATGAGCAGTTCTTC
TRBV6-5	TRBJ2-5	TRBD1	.	CASNNRGQETQYF	TGTGCCAGCAATAACAGGGGCCAAGAGACCCAGTACTTC
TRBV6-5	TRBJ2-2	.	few	CASSYGTTNTGELFF	TGTGCCAGCAGTTACGGGACAACGAACACCGGGGAGCTGTTTTTT
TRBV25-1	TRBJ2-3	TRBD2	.	CASSSPSGGAGTQYF	TGTGCCAGCAGTTCCCCTAGCGGGGGGGCCGGTACGCAGTATTTT
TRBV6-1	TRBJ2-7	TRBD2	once	CASGGLAYEQYF	TGTGCCAGCGGTGGACTAGCCTACGAGCAGTACTTC
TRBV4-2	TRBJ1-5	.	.	CASSQDTWQPQHF	TGTGCCAGCAGCCAAGATACATGGCAGCCCCAGCATTTT
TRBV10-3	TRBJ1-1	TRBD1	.	CAISEPLGTGMNTEAFF	TGTGCCATCAGTGAGCCCCTTGGGACAGGAATGAACACTGAAGCTTTCTTT
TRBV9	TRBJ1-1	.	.	CASSVGGHINTEAFF	TGTGCCAGCAGCGTAGGAGGACACATCAACACTGAAGCTTTCTTT